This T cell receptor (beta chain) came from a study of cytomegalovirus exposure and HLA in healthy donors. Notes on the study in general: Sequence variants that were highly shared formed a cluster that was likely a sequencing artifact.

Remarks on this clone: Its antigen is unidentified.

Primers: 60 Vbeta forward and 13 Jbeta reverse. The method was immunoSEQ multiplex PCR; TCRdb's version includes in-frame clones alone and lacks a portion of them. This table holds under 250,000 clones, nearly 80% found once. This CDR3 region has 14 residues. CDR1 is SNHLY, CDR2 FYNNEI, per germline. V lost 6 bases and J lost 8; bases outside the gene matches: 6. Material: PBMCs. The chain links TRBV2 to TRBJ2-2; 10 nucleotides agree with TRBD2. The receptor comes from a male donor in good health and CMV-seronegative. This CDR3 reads CASRPSGGRGELFF. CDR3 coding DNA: TGTGCCAGCAGGCCTAGCGGGGGACGGGGGGAGCTGTTTTTT.